This T cell receptor (beta chain) was retrieved from a study of identical twins. Study-level findings and limits: Weaker excess twin sharing was seen among beta out-of-frame sequences. In monozygotic twins, models underestimated the sharing of out-of-frame TCR alpha.

TCRdb reanalysed the 5' RACE reads using MiXCR and keeps one entry per CDR3 protein. The sample records 700,000 to 950,000 distinct CDR3 sequences, 9% to 15% being singletons. This clonotype was recorded a few times. As yet, its antigen is unknown. Germline V CDR1 and CDR2: KGHSH, LQKENI. This CDR3 region has 15 residues. Trimming cost V 0 bases and J 8 bases; bases outside gene matches: 5. These sequences were also reported in another study, on yellow fever vaccine responses in identical twins.

The chain uses TRBV18 and TRBJ2-1; 9 positions agree with TRBD2. The sequence derives from a woman under 30 in good health. Sequenced sample: PBMCs. In nucleotides, the CDR3 is TGTGCCAGCTCACCACCCTATAGCGGGGGCGATGAGCAGTTCTTC. Translation: CASSPPYSGGDEQFF.